The 20 T cell receptor beta chains below come from one sample, sequenced in a study of cytomegalovirus exposure and HLA in healthy donors. With 60 Vbeta and 13 Jbeta primers, the PCR was carried out. Here immunoSEQ multiplex PCR was the method, and the copy in TCRdb shows in-frame clones only, minus some. The sample has about 62,000 clones; approximately 75% are singletons. The sample was PBMCs. The receptor source for this set is a woman in her twenties or thirties in good health and CMV-seronegative.

This rearrangement joins TRBV2 to TRBJ2-5, with D perhaps matching TRBD1 (6 bases). The length of the CDR3 is 14 residues. V was shortened by 2 bases and J by 6 bases, with 13 bases between the two germline ends. CDR1 SNHLY and CDR2 FYNNEI come from the germline V gene. CDR3 protein: CASSESGDWKTQYF. The CDR3, as DNA: TGTGCCAGCAGTGAATCAGGGGATTGGAAGACCCAGTACTTC.

V is TRBV7-9 and J is TRBJ2-7; tentative D call: TRBD2 (7 bases). The J call may be in error: the DNA end matches TRBJ2-1 better. From germline, CDR1 is SEHNR and CDR2 FQNEAQ (reference sequence). This CDR3 spans 16 amino acids. CDR3 nucleotides: TGTGCCAGCAGCCGGGGAGGGGGGGAAAGTAGGAATGAGCAGTTCTTC. Its protein product is CASSRGGGESRNEQFF.

This clone was recorded only once. The gene calls are TRBV19 and TRBJ1-2; TRBD1 aligns across 7 bases. With 1 base clipped from V and 3 bases from J, the junction kept 5 bases outside the gene matches. Looked up from germline, CDR1 is LNHDA and CDR2 is SQIVND (reference sequence). This CDR3 is built from 15 residues. The CDR3, as DNA: TGTGCCAGTAGTATAGGGGGACAGATACACTATGGCTACACCTTC. Its translation: CASSIGGQIHYGYTF.

Only a few counts were recorded for this clone. The V gene is TRBV6-5, the J gene TRBJ2-7; 9 bases line up with TRBD1. The germline gives CDR1 MNHEY, CDR2 SVGAGI. The CDR3 contains 15 residues. The J segment lost 2 bases and the V segment lost 6 bases, leaving 8 bases of the junction unmatched. CDR3 in DNA: TGTGCCAGCAGCTTCGGACAGGGGATGACCTACGAGCAGTACTTC. Translating it yields CASSFGQGMTYEQYF.

The rearrangement links TRBV14 to TRBJ1-1; 7 nucleotides align to TRBD1. CDR1 and CDR2 (germline): SGHDN, FVKESK. The CDR3 extends over 18 amino acids. With V trimmed by 0 bases and J by 3 bases, 13 bases remained unmatched. The CDR3 nucleotides are TGTGCCAGCAGCCAAGACGCCGTGCCGACAGGGCGGGACACTGAAGCTTTCTTT. It translates to CASSQDAVPTGRDTEAFF.

Details on this clone: Germline is not matched at one junction end, which may reflect a read error. The same CDR3 is also encoded by other DNA sequences in this sample. The CDR3 here is CASSPGQGNHEQYF. CDR3 in DNA: TGTGCCAGCAGCCCGGGACAGGGGAACCACGAGCAGTACTTT. This chain connects TRBV28 to TRBJ2-7; 10 bases align to TRBD1. This CDR3 region has 14 residues. CDR1 MDHEN and CDR2 SYDVKM come from the germline V gene.

The chain carries TRBV29-1 and TRBJ2-1; TRBD2 aligns across 9 bases. Germline values: CDR1 SQVTM, CDR2 ANQGSEA. The CDR3 runs to 14 residues. V lost 2 bases to trimming and J lost 6 bases; unmatched junction nucleotides: 5. The CDR3 region is CSVEWREGRNEQFF. DNA of the CDR3: TGCAGCGTTGAATGGCGGGAGGGCCGCAATGAGCAGTTCTTC.

This chain connects TRBV7-2 to TRBJ1-2; 7 nucleotides line up with TRBD1. The length of the CDR3 is 15 residues. The ends lost 1 base at V and 4 bases at J; junction bases unmatched: 6. CDR1 is SGHTA and CDR2 is FQGNSA in the germline V gene. CDR3 bases: TGTGCCAGCAGCTTAGGACAGGGTGGCGGCTATGGCTACACCTTC. Its protein is CASSLGQGGGYGYTF.

The chain employs TRBV30 and TRBJ1-5; D is unresolved. Trimming removed 2 bases from V and 5 bases from J, with 13 bases in between. The V gene's germline CDR1 is GTSNPN and CDR2 SVGIG (reference sequence). The CDR3 loop spans 14 amino acids. CDR3 in amino acids: CAWSSGRRDQPQHF. CDR3 in DNA: TGTGCCTGGAGTTCTGGACGGAGGGATCAGCCCCAGCATTTT.

The genes are TRBV7-6 and TRBJ2-7, with TRBD1 matching over 7 bases. Germline assignment: CDR1 SGHVS and CDR2 FNYEAQ. V was pared by 4 bases and J by 0 bases, with 3 bases of the junction left unmatched. This CDR3 is 14 amino acids long. CDR3 nucleotides: TGTGCCAGCAGCTCCCGGGACAGCTCCTACGAGCAGTACTTC. Translating it yields CASSSRDSSYEQYF. Full variable domain (remainder filled in from reference TRBV7-6 and TRBJ2-7): GAGVSQSPRYKVTKRGQDVALRCDPISGHVSLYWYRQALGQGPEFLTYFNYEAQQDKSGLPNDRFSAERPEGSISTLTIQRTEQRDSAMYRCASSSRDSSYEQYFGPGTRLTVT.

The gene calls are TRBV28 and TRBJ2-1; TRBD2 matches at 9 bases. CDR3 length: 12 residues. The V gene's germline CDR1 is MDHEN and CDR2 SYDVKM. V dropped 7 bases and J dropped 15; count of bases not matched to a gene: 10. CDR3: CASKRGGRGRFF. The CDR3 DNA reads TGTGCCAGCAAAAGGGGCGGGAGGGGTCGGTTCTTC. Looking up the rest from reference TRBV28 and TRBJ2-1 gives the full variable domain: DVKVTQSSRYLVKRTGEKVFLECVQDMDHENMFWYRQDPGLGLRLIYFSYDVKMKEKGDIPEGYSVSREKKERFSLILESASTNQTSMYLCASKRGGRGRFFGPGTRLTVL.

The chain recombines TRBV6-6 with TRBJ2-3; TRBD2 is a possible D gene (5 bases). The germline V and J ends were trimmed by 6 bases and 3 bases, with 16 bases remaining between them. CDR3 length: 15 residues. Germline-derived CDR1 and CDR2 are MNHNY and SVGAGI (reference sequence). The CDR3 DNA sequence: TGTGCCAGCAGCCTTGGCCGTTCGGGGACAGATACGCAGTATTTT. It specifies CASSLGRSGTDTQYF.

V gene TRBV5-1 combines with J gene TRBJ1-1, with D possibly being TRBD1 (5 bases). Trimming left V 0 bases short and J 0 bases short, with 9 bases between. This CDR3 is 15 amino acids long. Germline V gene lookup returns CDR1 SGHRS and CDR2 YFSETQ. Here the CDR3 reads CASSLAGEMNTEAFF. CDR3 nucleotides: TGCGCCAGCAGCTTGGCGGGGGAAATGAACACTGAAGCTTTCTTT. The whole variable domain, remainder taken from reference TRBV5-1 and TRBJ1-1, is KAGVTQTPRYLIKTRGQQVTLSCSPISGHRSVSWYQQTPGQGLQFLFEYFSETQRNKGNFPGRFSGRQFSNSRSEMNVSTLELGDSALYLCASSLAGEMNTEAFFGQGTRLTVV.

The CDR3 region has the DNA TGTGCCAGCAGCTTACGAGGGGAGGGTCACACAGATACGCAGTATTTT. Its protein is CASSLRGEGHTDTQYF. This rearrangement joins TRBV7-2 to TRBJ2-3; 7 bases align to TRBD2. This CDR3 has 16 residues. CDR1 and CDR2 from the germline V gene are SGHTA and FQGNSA. Losses at the gene ends were 2 bases for V and 2 bases for J; bases not matched to a gene: 7.

The chain uses TRBV2 and TRBJ2-4, with D possibly being TRBD1 (6 bases). The V gene lost 4 bases and the J gene lost 0 bases, with 7 bases spanning the gap. Germline CDR1 and CDR2: SNHLY and FYNNEI. The CDR3 has 14 amino acids. The CDR3 protein is CASSGGGAKNIQYF. The CDR3 coding sequence is TGTGCCAGCAGTGGAGGGGGAGCCAAAAACATTCAGTACTTC.

This chain links TRBV9 with TRBJ2-1, with 8 bases aligning to TRBD2. V trimming: 3 bases; J trimming: 3 bases; junction bases outside the gene matches: 11. The length of the CDR3 is 17 residues. The germline CDR1 and CDR2 sequences are SGDLS and YYNGEE. The CDR3 nucleotides are TGTGCCAGCAGCGCCGGGGCAGAGCGGGAGTTCTACAATGAGCAGTTCTTC. Translated: CASSAGAEREFYNEQFF.

The genes are TRBV19 and TRBJ1-2; TRBD1 might be the D (5 bases). Germline V gene data show CDR1 as LNHDA and CDR2 as SQIVND (reference sequence). The CDR3 spans 15 residues. V lost 6 bases, J lost 4 bases, and 18 bases lay in between. In DNA form, the CDR3 reads TGTGCCAGTAGCCCGGGGGGAAGTGCCTCCTATGGCTACACCTTC. Encoded protein: CASSPGGSASYGYTF.

This chain connects TRBV14 to TRBJ2-7; D gene ambiguous. Trimming pared 4 bases from V and 6 bases from J, leaving 16 bases between. Germline V gives CDR1 SGHDN, CDR2 FVKESK. There are 14 residues in the CDR3. As DNA, the CDR3 is TGTGCCAGCAGCCTGAGACTCGCTCCCTTCGAGCAGTACTTC. Translated, it gives CASSLRLAPFEQYF.

This chain links TRBV5-1 with TRBJ2-1, with D tentatively TRBD2 (5 bases). Germline CDR1 SGHRS, CDR2 YFSETQ. The V end was cut by 3 bases, the J end by 7 bases, with 14 bases between. This CDR3 has 14 amino acids. The CDR3 nucleotides read TGCGCCAGCAGCTCCCTCACTAGGAGAAATGAGCAGTTCTTC. Amino acid sequence: CASSSLTRRNEQFF.

This chain joins TRBV4-2 and TRBJ2-7, with D tentatively TRBD1 (6 bases). Germline CDR1 reads LGHNA; CDR2 reads YNFKEQ. V shed 4 bases and J shed 6 bases, with 7 bases lying between them. This CDR3 has 11 residues. The CDR3 nucleotides are TGTGCCAGCAGCCGGGGGCGCGAGCAGTACTTC. Its translation: CASSRGREQYF.